This T cell receptor (beta chain) emerged from a study of cytomegalovirus exposure and HLA in healthy donors. Vbeta (60) and Jbeta (13) primers were used in the PCR. TCRdb keeps only in-frame clones here, not all; method: immunoSEQ multiplex PCR. The sample has under 200,000 clones, about four fifths seen once. Study-wide results and caveats: Generally TCR sequences proved uncommon, though certain public TCRs appeared in numerous donors.

The CDR3 contains 13 residues. Germline assignment: CDR1 MNHNY and CDR2 SVGAGI (reference sequence). J was trimmed by 3 bases and V by 5 bases; bases with no gene match: 3. As regards this clone: Its antigen remains unknown.

What was sequenced was PBMCs. The receptor was isolated from a woman aged 45-65 years in good health and CMV-seronegative. The chain carries TRBV6-6 and TRBJ2-7; 8 bases are shared with TRBD1. CDR3 loop: CASSPGTGYEQYF. Written as DNA, the CDR3 is TGTGCCAGCAGTCCCGGGACAGGCTACGAGCAGTACTTC.